This TCR beta chain is drawn from a study of blood T cell repertoires in COVID-19. Study at large: The United States, Italy and Spain supplied acute and convalescent COVID-19 samples. In each case, the material was cDNA or gDNA derived from T cells, B-cell-depleted T cells, or PBMCs.

The V and J ends lost 7 bases and 4 bases respectively, with 24 bases between them. The CDR3 length is 17 residues. Germline V lookup: CDR1 MNHEY, CDR2 SMNVEV (reference sequence). Authors' data handling: From reference gene primer amplification, estimates of nucleated cell counts were derived. The method was immunoSEQ multiplex PCR; TCRdb's version includes in-frame clones alone and lacks a portion of them. That table is the source of V, J and clone size, and D and trimming were worked out from the DNA. The sample lists over 85,000 clones; approximately 89% were seen once. The sequenced sample was peripheral blood. The clonotype originates from a human donor in a cohort sampled during active COVID-19. The chain couples TRBV27 to TRBJ2-3; D might be TRBD1 (5 bases). CDR3 nucleotides: TGTGCCAGCACCGAAGTCCTACCCTCAGGGTTGGCAGATACGCAGTATTTT. It codes for CASTEVLPSGLADTQYF.